Detailed here is one T cell receptor (beta chain). The antigen is unknown. These data originate in a study of human T cells and chemical hapten exposure. Overall study: Minor volume differences among pooled libraries chiefly drove per-sample TCR yield variation.

This CDR3 comprises 14 residues. V lost 0 bases to trimming and J lost 2 bases; unmatched junction nucleotides: 3. The V gene's germline CDR1 is DFQATT and CDR2 SNEGSKA (reference sequence). Whole-study findings and limits: High-frequency TCRs, those above 1 in 1000, stayed the same after DPC sensitization.

TCRdb passed the RACE reads through MiXCR, listing each CDR3 protein once. The data contain around 130,000 distinct CDR3 sequences, approximately 9.5% of them seen just once; the ten biggest clones take up around 2%. The sample's time point: healthy volunteer bleed at 2 weeks. The study extracted total RNA from unfractionated whole blood. The TCR comes from a male donor in good health. Some clones in this sample may be carry-over from other donors' samples. This chain joins TRBV20-1 and TRBJ1-2; TRBD1 matches 7 bases. Material for sequencing was whole blood. The CDR3 loop reads CSAREQGINYGYTF. DNA of the CDR3: TGCAGTGCTAGAGAACAGGGGATCAACTATGGCTACACCTTC.